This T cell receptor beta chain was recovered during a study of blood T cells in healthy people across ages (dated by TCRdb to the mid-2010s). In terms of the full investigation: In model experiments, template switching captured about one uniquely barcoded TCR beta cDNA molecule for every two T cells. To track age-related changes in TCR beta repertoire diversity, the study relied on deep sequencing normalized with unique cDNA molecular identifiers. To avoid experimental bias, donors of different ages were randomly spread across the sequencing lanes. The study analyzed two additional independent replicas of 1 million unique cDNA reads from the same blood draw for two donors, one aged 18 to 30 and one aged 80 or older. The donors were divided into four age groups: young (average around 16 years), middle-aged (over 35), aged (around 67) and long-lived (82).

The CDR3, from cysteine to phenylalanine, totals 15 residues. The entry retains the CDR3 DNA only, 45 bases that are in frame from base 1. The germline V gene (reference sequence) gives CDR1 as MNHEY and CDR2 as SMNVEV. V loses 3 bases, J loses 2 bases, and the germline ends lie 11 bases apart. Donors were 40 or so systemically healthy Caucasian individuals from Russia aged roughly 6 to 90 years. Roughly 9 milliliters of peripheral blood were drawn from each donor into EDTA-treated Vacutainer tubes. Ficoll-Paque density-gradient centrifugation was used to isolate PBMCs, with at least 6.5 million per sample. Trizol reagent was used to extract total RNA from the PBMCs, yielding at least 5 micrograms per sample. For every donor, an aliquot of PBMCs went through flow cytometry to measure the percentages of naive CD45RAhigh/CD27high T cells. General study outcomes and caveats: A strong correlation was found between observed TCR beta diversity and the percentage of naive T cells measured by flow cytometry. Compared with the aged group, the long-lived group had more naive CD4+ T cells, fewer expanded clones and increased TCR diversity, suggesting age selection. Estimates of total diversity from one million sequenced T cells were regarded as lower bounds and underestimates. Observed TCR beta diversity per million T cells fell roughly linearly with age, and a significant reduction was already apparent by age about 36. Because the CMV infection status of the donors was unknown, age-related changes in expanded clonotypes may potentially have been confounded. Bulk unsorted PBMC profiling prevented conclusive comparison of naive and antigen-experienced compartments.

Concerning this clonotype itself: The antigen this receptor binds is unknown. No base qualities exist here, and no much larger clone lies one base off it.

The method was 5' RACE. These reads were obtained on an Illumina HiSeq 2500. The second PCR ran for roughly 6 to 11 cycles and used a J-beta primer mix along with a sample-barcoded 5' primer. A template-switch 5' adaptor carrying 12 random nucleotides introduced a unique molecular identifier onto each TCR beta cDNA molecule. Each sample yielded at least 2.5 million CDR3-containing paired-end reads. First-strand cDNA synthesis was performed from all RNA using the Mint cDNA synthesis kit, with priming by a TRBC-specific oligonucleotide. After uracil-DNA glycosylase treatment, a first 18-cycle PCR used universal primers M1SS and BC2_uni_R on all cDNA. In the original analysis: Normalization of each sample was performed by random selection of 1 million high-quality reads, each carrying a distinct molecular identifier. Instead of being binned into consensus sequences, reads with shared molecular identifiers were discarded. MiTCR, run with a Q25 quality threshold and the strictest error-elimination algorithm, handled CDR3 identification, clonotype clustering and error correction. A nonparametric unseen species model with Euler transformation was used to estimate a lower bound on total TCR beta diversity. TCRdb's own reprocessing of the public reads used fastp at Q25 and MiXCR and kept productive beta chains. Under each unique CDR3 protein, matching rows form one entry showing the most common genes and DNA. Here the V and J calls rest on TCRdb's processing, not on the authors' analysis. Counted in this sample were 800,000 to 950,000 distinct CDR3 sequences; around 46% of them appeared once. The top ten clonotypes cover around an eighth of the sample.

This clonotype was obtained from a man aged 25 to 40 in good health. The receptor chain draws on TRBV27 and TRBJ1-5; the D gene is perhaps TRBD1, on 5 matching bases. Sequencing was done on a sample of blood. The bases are TGTGCCAGCAGTTTCCGGGGGATCGGCAATCAGCCCCAGCATTTT. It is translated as CASSFRGIGNQPQHF.